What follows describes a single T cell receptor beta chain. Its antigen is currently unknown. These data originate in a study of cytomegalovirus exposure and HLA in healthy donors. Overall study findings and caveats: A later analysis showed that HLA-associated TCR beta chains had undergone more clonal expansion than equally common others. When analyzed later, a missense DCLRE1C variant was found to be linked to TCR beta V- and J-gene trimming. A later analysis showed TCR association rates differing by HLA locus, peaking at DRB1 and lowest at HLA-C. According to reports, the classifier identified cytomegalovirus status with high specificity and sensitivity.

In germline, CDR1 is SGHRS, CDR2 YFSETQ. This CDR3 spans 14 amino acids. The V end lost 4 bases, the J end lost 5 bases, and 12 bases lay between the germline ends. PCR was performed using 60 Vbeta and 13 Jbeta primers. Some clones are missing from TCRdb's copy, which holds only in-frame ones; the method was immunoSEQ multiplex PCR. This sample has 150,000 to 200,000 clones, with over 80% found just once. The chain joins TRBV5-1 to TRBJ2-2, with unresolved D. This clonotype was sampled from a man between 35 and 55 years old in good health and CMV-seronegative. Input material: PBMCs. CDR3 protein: CASSPERQTGELFF. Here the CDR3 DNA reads TGCGCCAGCAGCCCAGAACGACAAACCGGGGAGCTGTTTTTT.